Here is one T cell receptor (beta chain) with its context. Antigen: not known. These data originate in a study of shared clonotypes between healthy human individuals. Study-wide results and limits: About 5% of naive CD4 clonotypes were shared across a handful of donors.

Every one of the donors was a Caucasian adult that lived in Nashville, Tennessee. Assay execution proceeded at the deep level. Some clones are missing from TCRdb's copy, which holds only in-frame ones; the method was immunoSEQ multiplex PCR. Here the sample spans 2 million to 2.5 million clones, around 93% being singletons. CDR1 and CDR2 from the germline V gene are SNHLY and FYNNEI. J was trimmed by 8 bases and V by 8 bases; bases with no gene match: 11. The CDR3 has 14 residues. This TCR came from a man between 18 and 29 years old in good health. Some clones in this sample may be carry-over from other donors' samples. This chain joins TRBV2 and TRBJ1-4; 7 nucleotides match TRBD1. Material for sequencing was naive CD4+ T cells from PBMCs. Subset described: CD45RA+ positively selected. Here the CDR3 DNA reads TGTGCCAGCTCTCCGGGACAGCACGACGAAAAACTGTTTTTT. It is translated as CASSPGQHDEKLFF.